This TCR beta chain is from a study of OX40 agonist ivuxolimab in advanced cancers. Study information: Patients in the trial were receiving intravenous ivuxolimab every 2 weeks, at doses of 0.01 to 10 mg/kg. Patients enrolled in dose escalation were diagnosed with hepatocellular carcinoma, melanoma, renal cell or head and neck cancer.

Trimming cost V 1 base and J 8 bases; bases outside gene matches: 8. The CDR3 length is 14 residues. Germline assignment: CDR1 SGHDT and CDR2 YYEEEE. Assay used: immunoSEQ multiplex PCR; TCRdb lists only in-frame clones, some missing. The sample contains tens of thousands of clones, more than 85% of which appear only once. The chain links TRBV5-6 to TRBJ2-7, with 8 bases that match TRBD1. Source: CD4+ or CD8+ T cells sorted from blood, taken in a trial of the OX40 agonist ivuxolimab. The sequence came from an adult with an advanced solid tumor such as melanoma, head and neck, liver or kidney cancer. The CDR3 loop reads CASSLFGQGGQQYF. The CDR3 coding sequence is TGTGCCAGCAGCTTGTTCGGACAGGGAGGCCAGCAGTACTTC.